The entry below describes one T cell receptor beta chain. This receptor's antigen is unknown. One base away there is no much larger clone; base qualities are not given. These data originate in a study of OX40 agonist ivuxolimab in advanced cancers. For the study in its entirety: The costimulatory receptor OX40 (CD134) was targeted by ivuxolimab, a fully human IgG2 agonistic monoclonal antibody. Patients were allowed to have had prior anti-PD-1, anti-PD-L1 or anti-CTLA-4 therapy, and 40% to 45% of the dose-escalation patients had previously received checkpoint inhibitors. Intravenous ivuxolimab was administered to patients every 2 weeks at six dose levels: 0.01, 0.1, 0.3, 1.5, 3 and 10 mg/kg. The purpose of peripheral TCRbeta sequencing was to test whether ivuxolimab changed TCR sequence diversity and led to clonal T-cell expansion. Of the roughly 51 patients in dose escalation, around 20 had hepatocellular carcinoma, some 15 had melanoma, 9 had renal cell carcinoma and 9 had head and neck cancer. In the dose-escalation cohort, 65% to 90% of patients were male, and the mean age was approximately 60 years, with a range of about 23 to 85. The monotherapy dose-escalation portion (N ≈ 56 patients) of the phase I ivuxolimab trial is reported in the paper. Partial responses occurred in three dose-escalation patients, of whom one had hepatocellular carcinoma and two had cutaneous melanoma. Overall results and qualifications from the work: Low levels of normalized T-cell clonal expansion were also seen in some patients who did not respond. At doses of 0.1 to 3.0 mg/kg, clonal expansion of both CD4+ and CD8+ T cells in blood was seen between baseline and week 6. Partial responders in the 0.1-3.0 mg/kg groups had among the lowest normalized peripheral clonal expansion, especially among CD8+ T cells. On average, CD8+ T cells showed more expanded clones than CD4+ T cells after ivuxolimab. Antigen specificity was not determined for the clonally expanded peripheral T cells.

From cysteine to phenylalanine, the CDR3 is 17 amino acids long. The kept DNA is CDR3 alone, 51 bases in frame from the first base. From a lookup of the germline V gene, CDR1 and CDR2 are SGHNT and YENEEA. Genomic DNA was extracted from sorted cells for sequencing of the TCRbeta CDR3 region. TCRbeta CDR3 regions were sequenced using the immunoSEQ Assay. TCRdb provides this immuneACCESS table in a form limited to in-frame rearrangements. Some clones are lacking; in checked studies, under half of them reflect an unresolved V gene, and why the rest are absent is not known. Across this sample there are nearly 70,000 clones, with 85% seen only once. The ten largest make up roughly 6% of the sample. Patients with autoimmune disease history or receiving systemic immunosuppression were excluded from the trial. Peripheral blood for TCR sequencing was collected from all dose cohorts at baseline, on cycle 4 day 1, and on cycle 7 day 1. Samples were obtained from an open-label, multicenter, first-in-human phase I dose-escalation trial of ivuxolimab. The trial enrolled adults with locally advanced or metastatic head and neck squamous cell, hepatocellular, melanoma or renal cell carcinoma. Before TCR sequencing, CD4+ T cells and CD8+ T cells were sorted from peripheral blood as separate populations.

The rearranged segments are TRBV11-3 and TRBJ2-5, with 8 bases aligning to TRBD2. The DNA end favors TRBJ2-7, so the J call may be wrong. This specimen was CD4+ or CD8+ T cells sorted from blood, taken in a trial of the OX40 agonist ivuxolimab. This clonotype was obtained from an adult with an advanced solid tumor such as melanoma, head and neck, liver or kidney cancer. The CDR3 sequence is CASSLAPRGGFSYEQYF. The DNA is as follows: TGTGCCAGCAGCTTAGCCCCCCGGGGGGGGTTCTCCTACGAGCAGTACTTC.